This entry concerns a single TCR beta chain. The antigen is not known. One end of the junction is discordant with germline, which a read error may explain. Sequencing used immunoSEQ multiplex PCR; TCRdb keeps in-frame clones, though not all of them. The table records approximately 29,000 clones, approximately 81% of them present only once. The data originate from a study of OX40 agonist ivuxolimab in advanced cancers. Study details: The patients received ivuxolimab by intravenous route every 2 weeks at 0.01 to 10 mg/kg.

Germline V gene data show CDR1 as GTSNPN and CDR2 as SVGIG (reference sequence). There are 12 residues in the CDR3. Study findings and constraints: At 0.1 to 3.0 mg/kg, clonal expansion of CD4+ and CD8+ blood T cells had occurred by week 6.

This TCR was recovered from an adult with an advanced solid tumor such as melanoma, head and neck, liver or kidney cancer. Sample: CD4+ or CD8+ T cells sorted from blood, taken in a trial of the OX40 agonist ivuxolimab. The gene calls are TRBV30 and TRBJ1-5; D gene uncertain. CDR3: CAWDNSNQLQHF. CDR3 bases: TGTGCCTGGGACAATAGCAATCAGCTCCAGCATTTT.